The following is a TCR beta chain sequence with its context. Its cognate antigen is unknown. This specimen belongs to a study of T cells in Graves' hyperthyroidism and ophthalmopathy. Amplification targeted TCR beta CDR3 regions from RNA transcripts. The HTBI set primed first-round TCR CDR3 RT-PCR. TCRdb independently ran MiXCR on the multiplex PCR reads; one entry per CDR3 protein. The sample holds about 610,000 distinct CDR3 sequences, approximately 15% seen once. Overall study findings and caveats: Researchers report that a 13 V-J model separated ophthalmopathy from stable hyperthyroidism. Ophthalmopathy was predicted by the model a median of roughly 6 months ahead of onset.

The CDR3 runs to 14 residues. Between the trimmed V and J ends, which lost 3 bases and 4 bases, there was a span of 10 bases. Germline V gene sequence: CDR1 ENHRY, CDR2 SYGVKD. Orbital computed tomography, thyroid ultrasound, serum thyroxine and TRAb, and clinical symptoms together informed the diagnoses. The receptor's source is a woman aged 40 to 55 with Graves' ophthalmopathy. This sequence joins TRBV10-3 and TRBJ1-5; D not certain. The sequenced material came from blood. In nucleotides, the CDR3 is TGTGCCATCAGTGAAGGGCAGCCTAATCAGCCCCAGCATTTT. Its protein is CAISEGQPNQPQHF.